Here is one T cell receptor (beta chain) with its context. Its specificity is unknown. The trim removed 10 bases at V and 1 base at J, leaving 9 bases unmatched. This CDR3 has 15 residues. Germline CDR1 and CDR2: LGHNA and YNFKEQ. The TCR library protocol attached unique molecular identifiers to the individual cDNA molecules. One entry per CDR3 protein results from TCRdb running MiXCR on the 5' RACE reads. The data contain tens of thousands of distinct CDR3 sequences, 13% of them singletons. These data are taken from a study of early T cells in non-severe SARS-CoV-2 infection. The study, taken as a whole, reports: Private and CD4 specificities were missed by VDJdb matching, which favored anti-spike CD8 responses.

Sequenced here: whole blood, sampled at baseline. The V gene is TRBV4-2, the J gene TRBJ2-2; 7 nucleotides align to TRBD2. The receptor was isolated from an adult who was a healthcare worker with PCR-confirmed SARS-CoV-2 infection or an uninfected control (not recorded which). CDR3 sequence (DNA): TGTGCCATCCGGCGGGCTAGCGGGAACACCGGGGAGCTGTTTTTT. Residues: CAIRRASGNTGELFF.